Presented here are 27 T cell receptor beta chains from one specimen sequenced in a study of cytomegalovirus exposure and HLA in healthy donors. This PCR relied on a set of 60 Vbeta primers and 13 Jbeta primers. Clones were read by immunoSEQ multiplex PCR, and TCRdb kept only the in-frame ones, dropping some. The sample holds 150,000 to 170,000 clones; roughly 79% are singletons and the top ten take approximately 2.6%. The source material was PBMCs. These receptors were obtained from a man in his late teens or twenties in good health and CMV-seronegative.

This clone is a singleton in its sample. The genes are TRBV7-2 and TRBJ2-7, with TRBD2 matching 8 bases. The germline CDR1 and CDR2 sequences are SGHTA and FQGNSA. V gave up 4 bases and J gave up 4 bases; unmatched junction bases: 12. The CDR3 runs 16 residues. In DNA form, the CDR3 reads TGTGCCAGCAGCTATGGACTAGCTGCTTCATCTTACGAGCAGTACTTC. It codes for CASSYGLAASSYEQYF.

This clone has only a few counts. This sequence joins TRBV29-1 and TRBJ2-5; tentatively, D is TRBD2 (6 bases). This CDR3 is 13 amino acids long. In germline, CDR1 is SQVTM, CDR2 ANQGSEA. Trimming removed 4 bases from V and 4 bases from J, with 13 bases in between. Here the CDR3 DNA reads TGCAGCGTTGTCACTAGCTTCCGAGAGACCCAGTACTTC. Amino acid sequence: CSVVTSFRETQYF.

This clone appeared a few times. The V and J genes are TRBV5-1 and TRBJ1-6; TRBD1 is a possible D gene (5 bases). Germline V gene data show CDR1 as SGHRS and CDR2 as YFSETQ. Trimming stripped 2 bases from V and 7 bases from J, with 19 bases between. This CDR3 is 17 amino acids long. Here the CDR3 DNA reads TGCGCCAGCAGCTTCTGTTGTACCCCGCACAGGAATTCACCCCTCCACTTT. This sequence encodes CASSFCCTPHRNSPLHF.

The chain carries TRBV7-2 and TRBJ2-7, with 7 positions matching TRBD2. The CDR3 has 13 amino acids. Per the germline V gene, CDR1 is SGHTA and CDR2 is FQGNSA. V was clipped by 1 base and J by 10 bases; unmatched bases: 7. The CDR3 DNA reads TGTGCCAGCAGCTTAGGGGCGGGGGAATACCAGTACTTC. Its translation is CASSLGAGEYQYF.

The chain has TRBV4-1 and TRBJ1-2; 10 bases fit TRBD1. Trimming took 4 bases from V and 4 from J; bases not matched to a gene: 6. CDR3 size: 15 residues. CDR1 is MGHRA and CDR2 is YSYEKL in the germline V gene. CDR3 residues: CASSPWDRGGYGYTF. The CDR3 DNA sequence: TGCGCCAGCAGCCCTTGGGACAGGGGAGGCTATGGCTACACCTTC.

About this clone itself: The sample contains more than one DNA sequence encoding this CDR3. This chain joins TRBV28 and TRBJ1-5; D not resolved. The CDR3 totals 11 residues. V lost 6 bases and J lost 4, with 4 bases in between. Per germline, CDR1 MDHEN and CDR2 SYDVKM. CDR3 amino acids: CASSLNQPQHF. DNA for the CDR3: TGTGCCAGCAGCCTAAATCAGCCCCAGCATTTT. Full variable domain (outside the CDR3, taken from reference TRBV28 and TRBJ1-5): DVKVTQSSRYLVKRTGEKVFLECVQDMDHENMFWYRQDPGLGLRLIYFSYDVKMKEKGDIPEGYSVSREKKERFSLILESASTNQTSMYLCASSLNQPQHFGDGTRLSIL.

In this sample, this clone turned up a few times. The V and J genes are TRBV5-4 and TRBJ2-7, with D perhaps matching TRBD2 (5 bases). The CDR3 runs 14 residues. Germline CDR1 reads SGHNT; CDR2 reads YYREEE (reference sequence). Trimming left V 0 bases short and J 5 bases short, with 12 bases between. CDR3 DNA: TGTGCCAGCAGCTTGGTAGGGTCCGGGAACGAGCAGTACGTC. It encodes CASSLVGSGNEQYV.

The rearrangement uses TRBV7-2 and TRBJ2-7, with 8 bases lining up with TRBD2. The CDR3 is made up of 16 amino acids. CDR1 is SGHTA, CDR2 FQGNSA, per germline. The V and J ends lost 4 bases and 6 bases, in that order; junction bases with no gene match: 14. For the CDR3, the DNA is TGTGCCAGCAGCTCCCTTCGGTGGGGTAGCGGGGCCGAGCAGTACTTC. It translates to CASSSLRWGSGAEQYF.

The chain links TRBV7-9 to TRBJ1-6, with no clear D. The germline gives CDR1 SEHNR, CDR2 FQNEAQ (reference sequence). The CDR3 sequence is 14 residues long. Trimming took 5 bases from V and 7 from J, leaving 12 bases between them. CDR3 loop: CASSQSTGNSPLHF. The DNA of the CDR3 is TGTGCCAGCAGCCAATCGACGGGAAATTCACCCCTCCACTTT.

The V gene is TRBV7-9, the J gene TRBJ1-1; D remains unclear. The CDR3 extends over 11 amino acids. Trimming took off 5 bases at V and 10 bases at J, with 11 bases between the two ends. Germline assignment: CDR1 SEHNR and CDR2 FQNEAQ (reference sequence). CDR3 loop: CASSTGDRAFF. Here the CDR3 DNA reads TGTGCCAGCAGCACCGGTGATAGAGCTTTCTTT.

The chain combines TRBV5-4 with TRBJ1-1; D not certain. The V gene lost 0 bases and the J gene lost 1 base, with 13 bases spanning the gap. This CDR3 is built from 16 residues. Per germline, CDR1 SGHNT and CDR2 YYREEE (reference sequence). The CDR3 spells CASSLGNRVTNTEAFF. CDR3 nucleotide sequence: TGTGCCAGCAGCTTGGGCAACAGAGTTACGAACACTGAAGCTTTCTTT.

The chain joins TRBV5-1 to TRBJ2-5, with 10 nucleotides matching TRBD2. J was trimmed by 4 bases and V by 4 bases; bases with no gene match: 1. The CDR3 consists of 13 residues. CDR1 and CDR2 from the germline V gene are SGHRS and YFSETQ. The CDR3 loop reads CASSPSGGETQYF. The CDR3 DNA follows: TGCGCCAGCAGCCCTAGCGGGGGAGAGACCCAGTACTTC.

V is TRBV9 and J is TRBJ2-5; the match to TRBD1 covers 11 bases. Trimming cost V 0 bases and J 5 bases; bases outside gene matches: 9. CDR1 is SGDLS, CDR2 YYNGEE, per germline. This CDR3 spans 17 amino acids. CDR3 DNA: TGTGCCAGCAGCGTAGGAGGGACAGGGGGATCGTGGGAGACCCAGTACTTC. Translated: CASSVGGTGGSWETQYF.

The chain recombines TRBV30 with TRBJ1-4; 12 bases line up with TRBD1. The CDR3 is 15 amino acids. Germline V gene data show CDR1 as GTSNPN and CDR2 as SVGIG (reference sequence). Trimming took 1 base from V and 8 from J; bases not matched to a gene: 5. DNA for the CDR3: TGTGCCTGGAGTGCGGGACAGGGGGCCCAAGAAAAACTGTTTTTT. As protein: CAWSAGQGAQEKLFF.

The V and J genes are TRBV28 and TRBJ1-2; TRBD1 aligns across 11 bases. The CDR3 has 15 amino acids. The germline CDR1 and CDR2 sequences are MDHEN and SYDVKM. The trim removed 5 bases at V and 6 bases at J, leaving 8 bases unmatched. The CDR3 DNA reads TGTGCCAGCAGTCCCGGACAGGGGGCACTTCATGGCTACACCTTC. This sequence encodes CASSPGQGALHGYTF.

This clone showed up just a few times. The genes are TRBV4-3 and TRBJ2-5, with 11 bases lining up with TRBD2. Per the germline V gene, CDR1 is LGHNA and CDR2 is YSLEER. The CDR3 runs to 16 residues. Trimming cost V 1 base and J 1 base; bases outside gene matches: 2. CDR3 amino acids: CASSQGLAGTQETQYF. The DNA of the CDR3 is TGCGCCAGCAGCCAAGGACTAGCGGGGACCCAAGAGACCCAGTACTTC.

The chain is built from TRBV11-2 and TRBJ1-2; a possible D gene is TRBD1 (5 bases). This CDR3 has 15 residues. Per the germline V gene, CDR1 is SGHAT and CDR2 is FQNNGV. The V end lost 3 bases, the J end lost 4 bases, and 15 bases lay between the germline ends. CDR3 region: CASSFELGVGYGYTF. Here the CDR3 DNA reads TGTGCCAGCAGCTTTGAATTAGGGGTGGGCTATGGCTACACCTTC. Full variable domain (rest looked up from reference TRBV11-2 and TRBJ1-2): EAGVAQSPRYKIIEKRQSVAFWCNPISGHATLYWYQQILGQGPKLLIQFQNNGVVDDSQLPKDRFSAERLKGVDSTLKIQPAKLEDSAVYLCASSFELGVGYGYTFGSGTRLTVV.

This sequence joins TRBV5-1 and TRBJ2-6; 10 nucleotides line up with TRBD1. V lost 4 bases to trimming and J lost 0 bases; unmatched junction nucleotides: 4. The CDR3 has 17 residues. Germline lookup yields CDR1 SGHRS and CDR2 YFSETQ. The CDR3, as DNA: TGCGCCAGCAGCATTCGGACAGGGGGCTCTGGGGCCAACGTCCTGACTTTC. Amino acids: CASSIRTGGSGANVLTF.

The chain has TRBV5-6 and TRBJ2-7; 7 bases are a match to TRBD1. The germline CDR1 and CDR2 sequences are SGHDT and YYEEEE. Losses at the gene ends were 4 bases for V and 2 bases for J; bases not matched to a gene: 6. CDR3 length: 14 residues. The CDR3 region is CASSPTGQPYEQYF. The CDR3 nucleotides are TGTGCCAGCAGCCCGACAGGGCAGCCCTACGAGCAGTACTTC.

The table lists this clone with a few counts. The V gene is TRBV4-1, the J gene TRBJ2-3; D gene unclear. This CDR3 is built from 12 residues. Trimming took 3 bases from V and 11 from J, leaving 12 bases between them. The germline CDR1 and CDR2 sequences are MGHRA and YSYEKL. CDR3 loop: CASSHPLEVQYF. In nucleotides, the CDR3 is TGCGCCAGCAGCCATCCTCTAGAGGTGCAGTATTTT.

The CDR3 spells CASSLGWRDQPQHF. The DNA for the CDR3 is TGTGCCAGCAGCTTAGGTTGGAGGGATCAGCCCCAGCATTTT. The chain links TRBV5-6 to TRBJ1-5; D not certain. This CDR3 has 14 residues. Germline values: CDR1 SGHDT, CDR2 YYEEEE. Trimming cost V 2 bases and J 5 bases, with 11 bases left between them. The whole variable domain, filled in from reference TRBV5-6 and TRBJ1-5, reads DAGVTQSPTHLIKTRGQQVTLRCSPKSGHDTVSWYQQALGQGPQFIFQYYEEEERQRGNFPDRFSGHQFPNYSSELNVNALLLGDSALYLCASSLGWRDQPQHFGDGTRLSIL.

This clone has just a few counts. V gene TRBV7-9 combines with J gene TRBJ2-2, with no clear D. Trimming left V 5 bases short and J 6 bases short, with 4 bases between. The CDR3 has 11 residues. Germline CDR1 is SEHNR and CDR2 is FQNEAQ (reference sequence). The CDR3 sequence is CASSPAGELFF. In DNA form, the CDR3 reads TGTGCCAGCAGCCCCGCCGGGGAGCTGTTTTTT. Drawing the rest from reference TRBV7-9 and TRBJ2-2, the complete variable domain is DTGVSQNPRHKITKRGQNVTFRCDPISEHNRLYWYRQTLGQGPEFLTYFQNEAQLEKSRLLSDRFSAERPKGSFSTLEIQRTEQGDSAMYLCASSPAGELFFGEGSRLTVL.

This rearrangement joins TRBV12-5 to TRBJ1-1; 7 bases are a match to TRBD1. CDR3 length equals 16 residues. The J segment lost 0 bases and the V segment lost 4 bases, leaving 8 bases of the junction unmatched. Germline CDR1 LGHNT, CDR2 FRNRAP. The CDR3 sequence is CASGWGTELMNTEAFF. The CDR3 DNA reads TGTGCTAGTGGTTGGGGGACAGAGCTCATGAACACTGAAGCTTTCTTT.

This clone was seen once. The rearrangement links TRBV2 to TRBJ1-3, with a tentative D call TRBD1 (5 bases). Per germline, CDR1 SNHLY and CDR2 FYNNEI. The CDR3 runs 15 residues. Deletions cut 1 base from V and 8 bases from J, with 15 bases between. The CDR3 loop reads CASSEDRFSGDTIYF. The CDR3 nucleotides are TGTGCCAGCAGTGAAGACAGGTTTTCGGGCGACACCATATATTTT. Full variable domain (missing parts from reference TRBV2 and TRBJ1-3): EPEVTQTPSHQVTQMGQEVILRCVPISNHLYFYWYRQILGQKVEFLVSFYNNEISEKSEIFDDQFSVERPDGSNFTLKIRSTKLEDSAMYFCASSEDRFSGDTIYFGEGSWLTVV.

A single count supports this clone. The V call is TRBV7-2, the J call TRBJ2-1, with 9 bases identical to TRBD2. CDR1 is SGHTA and CDR2 is FQGNSA in the germline V gene. The CDR3 is 15 amino acids. J was trimmed by 8 bases and V by 1 base; bases with no gene match: 6. In nucleotides, the CDR3 is TGTGCCAGCAGCTTAGTGCGGGGGGGGGCGGATGAGCAGTTCTTC. Amino acids: CASSLVRGGADEQFF.

The chain combines TRBV5-4 with TRBJ1-6; no reliable D call. Trimming took off 4 bases at V and 7 bases at J, with 12 bases between the two ends. This CDR3 comprises 14 residues. Germline CDR1 and CDR2: SGHNT and YYREEE (reference sequence). This CDR3 reads CASSALGLNSPLHF. As DNA, the CDR3 is TGTGCCAGCAGCGCCCTAGGCCTCAATTCACCCCTCCACTTT. The whole variable domain, remainder taken from reference TRBV5-4 and TRBJ1-6, is ETGVTQSPTHLIKTRGQQVTLRCSSQSGHNTVSWYQQALGQGPQFIFQYYREEENGRGNFPPRFSGLQFPNYSSELNVNALELDDSALYLCASSALGLNSPLHFGNGTRLTVT.

This clone occurred a few times. The CDR3 loop reads CASGLPYLRELRSGANVLTF. The CDR3, as DNA: TGTGCTAGTGGTTTGCCCTACCTCAGGGAACTGCGCTCTGGGGCCAACGTCCTGACTTTC. The chain is built from TRBV12-5 and TRBJ2-6, with D possibly being TRBD1 (5 bases). V was clipped by 2 bases and J by 0 bases, with 20 bases between them. The germline gives CDR1 LGHNT, CDR2 FRNRAP. This CDR3 comprises 20 residues.